The source of this TCR beta chain is a study of T cells after yellow fever vaccination. The study's findings and limits: Some clonotypes, a small share, were shared between CD4 and CD8 compartments.

Only a few counts were recorded for this clonotype. Antigen: not known. A universal primer site and UMIs were added as TCR cDNA was made by 5'RACE template switching. Each CDR3 protein is one row after TCRdb ran MiXCR on the 5' RACE reads. Among 300,000 to 400,000 distinct CDR3 sequences listed, around 12% were seen once. The V and J ends lost 4 bases and 2 bases, in that order; junction bases with no gene match: 10. This CDR3 has 16 residues. The germline V gene encodes CDR1 SGHRS and CDR2 YFSETQ. This chain connects TRBV5-1 to TRBJ2-5; 8 bases fit TRBD1. The sequence derives from a young man who received the YFV17D yellow fever vaccine. The source was CD4+ T cells sorted from PBMCs, collected 15 days after the yellow fever booster vaccination. The CDR3 coding sequence is TGCGCCAGCAGCGCCGACTACAGGGGGTTACAAGAGACCCAGTACTTC. It codes for CASSADYRGLQETQYF.